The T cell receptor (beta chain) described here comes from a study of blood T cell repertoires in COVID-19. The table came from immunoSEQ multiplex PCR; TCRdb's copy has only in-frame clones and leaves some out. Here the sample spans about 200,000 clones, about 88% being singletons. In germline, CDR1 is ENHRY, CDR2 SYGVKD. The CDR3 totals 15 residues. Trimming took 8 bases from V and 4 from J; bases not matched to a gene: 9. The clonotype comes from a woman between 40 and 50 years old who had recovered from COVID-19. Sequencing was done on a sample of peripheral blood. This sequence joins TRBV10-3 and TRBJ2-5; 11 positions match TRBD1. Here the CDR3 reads CAIRGAGQGAETQYF. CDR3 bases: TGTGCCATCCGGGGGGCTGGACAGGGGGCAGAGACCCAGTACTTC.